This T cell receptor beta chain is from a study of CD8 T cells in ankylosing spondylitis. MiXCR was run by TCRdb on the 5' RACE reads, yielding one entry per CDR3 protein. The table shows some 840,000 distinct CDR3 sequences, with 12% occurring only once. Study observations and caveats: A TCR beta motif of roughly 8 highly homologous variants seemed to mark ankylosing spondylitis blood.

Germline V gives CDR1 DFQATT, CDR2 SNEGSKA (reference sequence). The CDR3 loop spans 11 amino acids. V shed 6 bases and J shed 4 bases, with 9 bases lying between them. In regard to this clonotype: Its specificity is unknown.

V usage is TRBV20-1 and J usage is TRBJ1-1; D is unclear. Sequencing was performed on blood, either unsorted or a sorted T cell fraction (not recorded which). This sequence was found in a male donor with ankylosing spondylitis. The CDR3 region has the DNA TGCAGTGCCACCGACCGCACTGAAGCTTTCTTT. This translates into CSATDRTEAFF.